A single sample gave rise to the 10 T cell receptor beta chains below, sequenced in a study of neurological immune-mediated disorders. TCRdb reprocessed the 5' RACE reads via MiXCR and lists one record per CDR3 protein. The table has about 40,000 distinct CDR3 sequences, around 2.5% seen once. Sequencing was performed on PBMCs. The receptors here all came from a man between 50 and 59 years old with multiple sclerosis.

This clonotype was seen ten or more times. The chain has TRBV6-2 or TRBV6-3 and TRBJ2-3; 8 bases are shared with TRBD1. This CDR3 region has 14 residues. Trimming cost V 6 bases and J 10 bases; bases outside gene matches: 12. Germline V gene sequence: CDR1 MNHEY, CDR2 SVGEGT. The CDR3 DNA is TGTGCCAGCAGGATGACAGGGGCCCGGCGGGCGCAGTATTTT. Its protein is CASRMTGARRAQYF.

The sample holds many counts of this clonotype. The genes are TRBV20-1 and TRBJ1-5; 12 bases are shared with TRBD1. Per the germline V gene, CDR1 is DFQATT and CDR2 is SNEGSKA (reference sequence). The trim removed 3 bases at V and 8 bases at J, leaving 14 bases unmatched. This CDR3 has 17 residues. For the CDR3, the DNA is TGCAGTGCTAGGAGAGGGACAGGGGGCCTAGGTAATGAGCCCCAGCATTTT. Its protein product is CSARRGTGGLGNEPQHF.

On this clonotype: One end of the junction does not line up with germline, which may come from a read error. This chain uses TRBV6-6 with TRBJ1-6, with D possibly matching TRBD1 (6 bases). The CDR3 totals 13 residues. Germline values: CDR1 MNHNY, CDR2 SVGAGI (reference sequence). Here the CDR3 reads CASNPQGYAPLNF. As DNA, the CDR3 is TGTGCCAGCAACCCGCAGGGGTACGCACCCCTCAACTTT.

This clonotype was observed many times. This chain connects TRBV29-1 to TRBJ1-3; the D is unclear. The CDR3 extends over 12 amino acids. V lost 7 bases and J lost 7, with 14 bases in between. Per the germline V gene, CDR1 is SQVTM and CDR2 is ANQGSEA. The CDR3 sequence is CSAINSGNTIYF. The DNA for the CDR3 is TGCAGCGCTATTAATTCGGGGAACACCATATATTTT. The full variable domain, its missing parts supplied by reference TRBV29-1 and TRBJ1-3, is SAVISQKPSRDICQRGTSLTIQCQVDSQVTMMFWYRQQPGQSLTLIATANQGSEATYESGFVIDKFPISRPNLTFSTLTVSNMSPEDSSIYLCSAINSGNTIYFGEGSWLTVV.

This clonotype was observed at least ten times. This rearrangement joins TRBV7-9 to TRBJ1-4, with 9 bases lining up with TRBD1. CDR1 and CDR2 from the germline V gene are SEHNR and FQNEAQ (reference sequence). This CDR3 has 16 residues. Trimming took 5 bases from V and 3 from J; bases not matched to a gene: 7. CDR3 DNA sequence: TGTGCCAGCAGCACCACACAGGGGGCACCTAATGAAAAACTGTTTTTT. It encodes CASSTTQGAPNEKLFF.

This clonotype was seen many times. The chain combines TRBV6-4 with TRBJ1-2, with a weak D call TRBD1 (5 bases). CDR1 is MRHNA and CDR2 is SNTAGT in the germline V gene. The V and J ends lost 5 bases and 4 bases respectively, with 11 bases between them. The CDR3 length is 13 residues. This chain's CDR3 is CASSQTGGYGYTF. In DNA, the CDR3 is TGTGCCAGCAGTCAGACCGGGGGCTATGGCTACACCTTC.

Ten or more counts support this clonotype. Here the CDR3 reads CASSVRINEKLFF. CDR3 in DNA: TGTGCCAGCAGTGTTCGGATTAATGAAAAACTGTTTTTT. The genes are TRBV2 and TRBJ1-4; D gene ambiguous. Germline-derived CDR1 and CDR2 are SNHLY and FYNNEI. The CDR3 is 13 residues long. V lost 4 bases and J 4 bases, leaving 7 bases between the germline ends.

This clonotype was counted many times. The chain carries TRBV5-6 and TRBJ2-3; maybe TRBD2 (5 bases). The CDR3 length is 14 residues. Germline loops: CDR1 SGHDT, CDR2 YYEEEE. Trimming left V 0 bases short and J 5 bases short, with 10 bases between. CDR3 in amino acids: CASSLGHRGDTQYF. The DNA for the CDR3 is TGTGCCAGCAGCTTGGGACACCGGGGAGATACGCAGTATTTT.

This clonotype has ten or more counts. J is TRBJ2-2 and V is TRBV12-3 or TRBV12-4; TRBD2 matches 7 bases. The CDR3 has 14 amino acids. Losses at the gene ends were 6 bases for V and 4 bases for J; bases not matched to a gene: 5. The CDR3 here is CASRGGGGTGELFF. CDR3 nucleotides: TGTGCCAGCAGGGGCGGGGGTGGCACCGGGGAGCTGTTTTTT.

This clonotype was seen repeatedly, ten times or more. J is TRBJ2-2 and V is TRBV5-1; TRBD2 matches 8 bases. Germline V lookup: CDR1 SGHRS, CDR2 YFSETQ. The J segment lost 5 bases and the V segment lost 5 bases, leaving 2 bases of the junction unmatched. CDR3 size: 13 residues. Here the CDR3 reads CASRVAGTGELFF. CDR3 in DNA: TGCGCCAGCAGGGTAGCGGGAACCGGGGAGCTGTTTTTT.